The next 14 T cell receptor beta chains were all read from a single sample in a study of cytomegalovirus exposure and HLA in healthy donors (dated by TCRdb to about 2017). The library was produced with the immunoSEQ multiplex PCR assay. A mixture of 60 forward primers for TCR Vbeta segments and 13 reverse primers for TCR Jbeta segments was used in the multiplex PCR. TCRdb holds this immuneACCESS table with in-frame rearrangements only. Some clones are missing; in checked studies, unresolved V genes explain under half, and the rest has no known cause. The sample table lists about 120,000 clones, 80% of them with a count of one. Approximately 8.8% of the sample rests with the top ten. Sequenced: PBMCs. The source is a female donor in good health and CMV-seropositive.

CDR3 region: CASSRTGSPYEQYF. CDR3 DNA sequence: TGTGCCAGCAGCCGAACAGGCTCCCCCTACGAGCAGTACTTC. V and J are TRBV5-6 and TRBJ2-7; weak D call: TRBD1 (5 bases). The V gene's germline CDR1 is SGHDT and CDR2 YYEEEE. This CDR3 region has 14 residues. Trimming shortened V by 4 bases and J by 2 bases, and 13 bases separated the two germline ends.

The chain joins TRBV4-3 to TRBJ2-3; 9 bases line up with TRBD1. This CDR3 is built from 15 residues. CDR1 and CDR2 (germline): LGHNA, YSLEER. V trimming: 3 bases; J trimming: 5 bases; junction bases outside the gene matches: 6. Here the CDR3 reads CASSHTQGAGDTQYF. CDR3 sequence (DNA): TGCGCCAGCAGCCACACACAGGGGGCGGGAGATACGCAGTATTTT.

This clone occurred once. This sequence joins TRBV19 and TRBJ2-5; TRBD2 might be the D (6 bases). The CDR3 runs to 18 residues. Trimming pared 8 bases from V and 0 bases from J, leaving 25 bases between. Germline CDR1 LNHDA, CDR2 SQIVND (reference sequence). CDR3 bases: TGTGCCAGTTCTTTCAACGGCCCGGGACTGCTGTACCAAGAGACCCAGTACTTC. It codes for CASSFNGPGLLYQETQYF. The full variable domain, with the rest looked up from reference TRBV19 and TRBJ2-5, is DGGITQSPKYLFRKEGQNVTLSCEQNLNHDAMYWYRQDPGQGLRLIYYSQIVNDFQKGDIAEGYSVSREKKESFPLTVTSAQKNPTAFYLCASSFNGPGLLYQETQYFGPGTRLLVL.

V gene TRBV6-5 combines with J gene TRBJ1-1, with a tentative D call TRBD1 (6 bases). The length of the CDR3 is 13 residues. Germline V CDR1 and CDR2: MNHEY, SVGAGI. The V end lost 5 bases, the J end lost 7 bases, and 14 bases lay between the germline ends. The CDR3, as DNA: TGTGCCAGCAGTGAAAAGGGGGGGAGTGAAGCTTTCTTT. This translates into CASSEKGGSEAFF.

The rearrangement joins TRBV6-5 to TRBJ2-7; maybe TRBD1 (6 bases). Per germline, CDR1 MNHEY and CDR2 SVGAGI. Trimming stripped 4 bases from V and 6 bases from J, with 16 bases between. CDR3 size: 14 residues. The CDR3 reads CASSSSYRDREQYF. In DNA form, the CDR3 reads TGTGCCAGCAGTTCATCCTACAGGGACCGCGAGCAGTACTTC.

V is TRBV27 and J is TRBJ2-1; the match to TRBD2 covers 10 bases. CDR1 and CDR2 (germline): MNHEY, SMNVEV (reference sequence). The trim removed 2 bases at V and 4 bases at J, leaving 5 bases unmatched. The CDR3 sequence is 16 residues long. For the CDR3, the DNA is TGTGCCAGCAGTTTAACCGGGACTAGCGTATACAATGAGCAGTTCTTC. Translating it yields CASSLTGTSVYNEQFF.

The V gene is TRBV6-6, the J gene TRBJ1-5; D is ambiguous. The CDR3 covers 15 residues. V shed 4 bases and J shed 5 bases, with 15 bases lying between them. Germline V gene sequence: CDR1 MNHNY, CDR2 SVGAGI (reference sequence). Here the CDR3 reads CASSSLGRGDQPQHF. DNA for the CDR3: TGTGCCAGCAGTTCCCTCGGACGGGGTGATCAGCCCCAGCATTTT.

The V call is TRBV9, the J call TRBJ2-1; 12 bases map to TRBD2. Germline trimming cut 0 bases from V and 9 bases from J; bases unmatched to any gene: 10. This CDR3 contains 17 residues. Germline values: CDR1 SGDLS, CDR2 YYNGEE. In DNA form, the CDR3 reads TGTGCCAGCAGCGTAGGCCTGCTAGCGGGGGGGCCGGGTGAGCAGTTCTTC. This codes for CASSVGLLAGGPGEQFF.

The chain links TRBV15 to TRBJ1-5, with TRBD1 matching over 10 bases. The CDR3 totals 14 residues. With 3 bases clipped from V and 4 bases from J, the junction kept 0 bases outside the gene matches. The germline CDR1 and CDR2 sequences are LNHNV and YYDKDF (reference sequence). The DNA of the CDR3 is TGTGCCACCAGCAGGGGACAGGGGAATCAGCCCCAGCATTTT. Translating gives CATSRGQGNQPQHF.

This clone is a singleton in its sample. This chain links TRBV27 with TRBJ1-2; D is uncertain. Trimming stripped 3 bases from V and 8 bases from J, with 22 bases between. This CDR3 region has 16 residues. In germline, CDR1 is MNHEY, CDR2 SMNVEV (reference sequence). As DNA, the CDR3 is TGTGCCAGCAGTTTTTCCCCCGTGGCTTCCCCCTTCGGCTACACCTTC. Translation: CASSFSPVASPFGYTF.

CDR3 DNA: TGTGCCAGCTCACCTTTTAGCGGGGGGGCAGGTGAGCAGTTCTTC. This codes for CASSPFSGGAGEQFF. The chain uses TRBV18 and TRBJ2-1; the match to TRBD2 covers 11 bases. The CDR3 totals 15 residues. V lost 3 bases, J lost 9 bases, and 7 bases stayed unmatched. Looked up from germline, CDR1 is KGHSH and CDR2 is LQKENI.

The chain joins TRBV27 to TRBJ2-3; 7 positions agree with TRBD2. Germline V gene sequence: CDR1 MNHEY, CDR2 SMNVEV (reference sequence). The CDR3 consists of 14 residues. V was clipped by 2 bases and J by 4 bases; unmatched bases: 3. CDR3 protein: CASSLKRGADTQYF. CDR3 DNA sequence: TGTGCCAGCAGTTTAAAGCGGGGTGCAGATACGCAGTATTTT.

This chain links TRBV15 with TRBJ2-3; possible D gene TRBD1, 5 bases. CDR3 length equals 13 residues. Trimming stripped 1 base from V and 6 bases from J, with 8 bases between. Germline CDR1 and CDR2: LNHNV and YYDKDF (reference sequence). In DNA, the CDR3 is TGTGCCACCAGCAGAGGGGGCCAGGATACGCAGTATTTT. This sequence encodes CATSRGGQDTQYF.

The chain recombines TRBV7-2 with TRBJ1-1; TRBD1 might be the D (6 bases). The V end was cut by 5 bases, the J end by 1 base, with 23 bases between. This CDR3 is built from 18 residues. The germline CDR1 and CDR2 sequences are SGHTA and FQGNSA. CDR3 coding DNA: TGTGCCAGCAGCGCAAGTCCGTCTGTCGGGGGGCGGAACACTGAAGCTTTCTTT. This translates into CASSASPSVGGRNTEAFF. Filled out from reference TRBV7-2 and TRBJ1-1, the complete variable domain reads GAGVSQSPSNKVTEKGKDVELRCDPISGHTALYWYRQSLGQGLEFLIYFQGNSAPDKSGLPSDRFSAERTGGSVSTLTIQRTQQEDSAVYLCASSASPSVGGRNTEAFFGQGTRLTVV.